Below, one T cell receptor (beta chain) is given with its context. The sample originates from a study of graft-versus-host responses after intestinal transplantation. Germline V CDR1 and CDR2: MNHNY, SVGAGI (reference sequence). CDR3 length: 13 residues. J was trimmed by 5 bases and V by 10 bases; bases with no gene match: 7. Assay: immunoSEQ multiplex PCR; the TCRdb copy retains only in-frame clones and omits some. The table lists some 55,000 clones, less than 95% of them singletons, with around 5.1% in the top ten. Material: PBMCs, obtained 650 to 690 days after intestinal transplant. V gene TRBV6-6 combines with J gene TRBJ2-3, with 9 bases that match TRBD2. The TCR comes from a human patient who received an intestinal transplant, so some T cells may come from the graft donor. In DNA, the CDR3 is TGTGCCACAAAGCGGGGGGCTAGAGATACGCAGTATTTT. It is translated as CATKRGARDTQYF.